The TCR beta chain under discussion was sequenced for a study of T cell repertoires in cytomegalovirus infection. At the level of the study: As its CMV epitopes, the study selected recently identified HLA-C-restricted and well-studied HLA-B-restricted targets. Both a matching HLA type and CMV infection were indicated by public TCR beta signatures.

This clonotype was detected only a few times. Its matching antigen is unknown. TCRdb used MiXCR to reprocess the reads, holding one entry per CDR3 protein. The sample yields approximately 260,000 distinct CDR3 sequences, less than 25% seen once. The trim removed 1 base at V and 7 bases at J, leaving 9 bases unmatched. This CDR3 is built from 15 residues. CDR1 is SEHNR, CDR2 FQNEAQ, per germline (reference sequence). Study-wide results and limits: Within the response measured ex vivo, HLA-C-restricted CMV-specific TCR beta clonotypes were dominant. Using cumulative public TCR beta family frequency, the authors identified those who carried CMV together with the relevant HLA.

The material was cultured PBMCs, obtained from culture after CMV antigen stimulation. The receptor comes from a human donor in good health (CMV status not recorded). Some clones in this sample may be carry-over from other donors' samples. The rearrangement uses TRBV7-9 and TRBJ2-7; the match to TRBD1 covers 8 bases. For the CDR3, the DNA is TGTGCCAGCAGCTTAGGCCAGGGGGCGATCTGGGAGCAGTACTTC. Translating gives CASSLGQGAIWEQYF. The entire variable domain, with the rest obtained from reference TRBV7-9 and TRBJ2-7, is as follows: DTGVSQNPRHKITKRGQNVTFRCDPISEHNRLYWYRQTLGQGPEFLTYFQNEAQLEKSRLLSDRFSAERPKGSFSTLEIQRTEQGDSAMYLCASSLGQGAIWEQYFGPGTRLTVT.